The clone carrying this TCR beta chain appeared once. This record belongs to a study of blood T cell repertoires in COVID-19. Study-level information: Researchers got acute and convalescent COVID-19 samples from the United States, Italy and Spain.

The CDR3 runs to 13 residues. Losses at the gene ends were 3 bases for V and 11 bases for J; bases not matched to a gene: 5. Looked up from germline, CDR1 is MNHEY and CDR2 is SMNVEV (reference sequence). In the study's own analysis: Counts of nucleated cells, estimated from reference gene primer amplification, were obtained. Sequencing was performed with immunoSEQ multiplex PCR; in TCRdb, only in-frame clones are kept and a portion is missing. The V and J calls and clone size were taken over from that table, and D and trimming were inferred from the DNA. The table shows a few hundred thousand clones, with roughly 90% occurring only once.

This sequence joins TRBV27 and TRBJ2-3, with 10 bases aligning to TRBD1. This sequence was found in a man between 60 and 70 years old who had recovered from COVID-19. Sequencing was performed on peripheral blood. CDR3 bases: TGTGCCAGCAGTTTGGGACAGGGGCTTGGGCAGTATTTT. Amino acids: CASSLGQGLGQYF.